This TCR beta chain emerged from a study of post-analysis software for immune sequencing data. Study-level information: Relapsing-remitting, secondary progressive and progressive-relapsing forms of multiple sclerosis all featured among disease courses. Study-wide points: Versus controls, multiple sclerosis patients showed significantly lower diversity (normalized Chao1). Samples prepared in the same batch strongly co-clustered by F measure. With TRBV5-6, TRBV5-1 and TRBV20-1 included, about five TRBV segments were more frequent in patients than in controls.

With regard to this clonotype: Its specificity is unknown.

Unique molecular identifiers tagged the TCR beta cDNA libraries. About 540,000 cDNA molecules were obtained from approximately 0.91 to 9.4 million T cells. TCRdb itself ran the PCR reads through MiXCR, one entry per CDR3 protein. The sample lists more than 450,000 distinct CDR3 sequences; roughly 46% were seen once. Trimming removed 0 bases at V and 3 bases at J, with 9 bases between. The CDR3 sequence is 13 residues long. Germline-derived CDR1 and CDR2 are SQVTM and ANQGSEA. The TCR comes from a girl under 18 with multiple sclerosis. V gene TRBV29-1 combines with J gene TRBJ2-7; unclear D gene. The sample comprised blood. The CDR3 nucleotides are TGCAGCGTTGAAGATCAAAACCGCTACGAGCAGTACTTC. This encodes CSVEDQNRYEQYF.